This T cell receptor (beta chain) emerged from a study of T cell repertoires in cytomegalovirus infection. The wider study: CMV infection together with matching HLA type was indicated by public TCR beta signatures. Study findings and constraints: Ex vivo, HLA-C-restricted CMV-specific TCR beta clonotypes prevailed over the rest of the response. Public TCR beta family frequency separated CMV-and-HLA carriers, including in an independent cohort.

The CDR3 has 15 residues. Germline V gene sequence: CDR1 SGHTA, CDR2 FQGTGA. V dropped 1 base and J dropped 5; count of bases not matched to a gene: 5. TCRdb independently ran MiXCR on the reads; one entry per CDR3 protein. The profile shows 490,000 or so distinct CDR3 sequences, roughly 10% of them singletons. This clonotype occurred many times. Its matching antigen is unknown. This sequence originates from a human donor in good health (CMV status not recorded). Some clones in this sample may be carry-over from other donors' samples. Sequenced material: PBMCs. The V and J genes are TRBV7-3 and TRBJ2-3; 8 nucleotides align to TRBD1. The CDR3 sequence: CASSLMTGDVDTQYF. In nucleotides, the CDR3 is TGTGCCAGCAGCTTAATGACAGGGGATGTAGATACGCAGTATTTT. Filled out from reference TRBV7-3 and TRBJ2-3, the complete variable domain reads GAGVSQTPSNKVTEKGKYVELRCDPISGHTALYWYRQSLGQGPEFLIYFQGTGAADDSGLPNDRFFAVRPEGSVSTLKIQRTERGDSAVYLCASSLMTGDVDTQYFGPGTRLTVL.